A selection of T cell receptor beta chains follows, all from one sample in a study of T cell responses to AZD1222 COVID-19 vaccine. The protocol was immunoSEQ multiplex PCR, while the TCRdb copy is restricted to in-frame clones and leaves out a portion. This sample carries nearly 110,000 clones, around 90% of them seen once, and the ten largest clones take about 5%. The source was peripheral blood, collected on day 0 of AZD1222 vaccination. The source of these receptors is an adult in good health. Each CDR3 is given with its conserved first and last residue. D genes are given only for firm matches. A clone size is listed for some rows: how often the clone was seen (once, few, many), or a class if it is expanded.

d_gene | j_gene | v_gene | abundance | CDR3nt | CDR3aa
- | TRBJ1-1 | TRBV4-2 | - | TGTGCCAGCAGCCATACGACAGCGAACACTGAAGCTTTCTTT | CASSHTTANTEAFF
- | TRBJ2-3 | TRBV7-6 | - | TGTGCCAGCAGCTTGCCCGCAGATACGCAGTATTTT | CASSLPADTQYF
- | TRBJ2-1 | TRBV6-2/TRBV6-3 | - | TGTGCCAGCAGTTTGGGAACCTACAATGAGCAGTTCTTC | CASSLGTYNEQFF
- | TRBJ1-1 | TRBV7-3 | - | TGTGCCAGCAGCTTAAACGCGGCAGCCCTATACTCCACTGAAGCTTTCTTT | CASSLNAAALYSTEAFF
TRBD1 | TRBJ1-6 | TRBV25-1 | - | TGTGCCAGCACCTTGACAGGGTGGAAGAATTCACCCCTCCACTTT | CASTLTGWKNSPLHF
TRBD1 | TRBJ1-6 | TRBV6-5 | - | TGTGCCACTAAGTCTGGGACAGGGAATTCACCCCTCCACTTT | CATKSGTGNSPLHF
- | TRBJ1-4 | TRBV3-1/TRBV3-2 | - | TGTGCCAGCAGCCCCATTGGACAGCCTAATGAAAAACTGTTTTTT | CASSPIGQPNEKLFF
- | TRBJ1-2 | TRBV28 | - | TGTGCCAGCAGTTTACTGGAAGGCTATGGCTACACCTTC | CASSLLEGYGYTF
- | TRBJ1-1 | TRBV3-1/TRBV3-2 | - | TGTGCCAGCAGCCGAAGTGGTGACACTGAAGCTTTCTTT | CASSRSGDTEAFF
- | TRBJ1-6 | TRBV9 | once | TGTGCCAGCAGCGTAGTTCCAGCCGGGGATTCACCCCTCCACTTT | CASSVVPAGDSPLHF
- | TRBJ1-2 | TRBV19 | - | TGTGCCAGTACCCCTCCCGGCAGAAGAGGCGGCTACACCTTC | CASTPPGRRGGYTF
- | TRBJ1-1 | TRBV12-5 | once | TGTGCTAGTGGTCCTTCACAGAACACTGAAGCTTTCTTT | CASGPSQNTEAFF
TRBD1 | TRBJ2-7 | TRBV5-1 | - | TGCGCCAGCAGCTTGGAACTAGGACAGGCGTCCGAGCAGTACTTC | CASSLELGQASEQYF
- | TRBJ2-7 | TRBV9 | - | TGTGCCAGCAGCCAGAGATCCGGGGAGCAGTACTTC | CASSQRSGEQYF
- | TRBJ1-1 | TRBV5-4 | - | TGTGCCAGCAGCCCAACAGGGTCCGCGGGGACTGAAGCTTTCTTT | CASSPTGSAGTEAFF
- | TRBJ1-3 | TRBV2 | - | TGTGCCAGCAGTGAAAGACAGGTTGGAAACACCATATATTTT | CASSERQVGNTIYF
TRBD1 | TRBJ2-1 | TRBV19 | - | TGTGCCAGTAGCAACAGGGGAAGTGAGCAGTTCTTC | CASSNRGSEQFF
- | TRBJ1-6 | TRBV9 | - | TGTGCCAGCAGCCCCTCGGGGGTCAGCTCCTATAATTCACCCCTCCACTTT | CASSPSGVSSYNSPLHF
TRBD1 | TRBJ1-4 | TRBV15 | - | TGTGCCACCAGCAGTCTGACAGGGGGAGCAACTAATGAAAAACTGTTTTTT | CATSSLTGGATNEKLFF
TRBD2 | TRBJ2-1 | TRBV5-1 | - | TGCGCCAGCAGCTGGACTAGCGTCTACAATGAGCAGTTCTTC | CASSWTSVYNEQFF
TRBD2 | TRBJ2-5 | TRBV3-1/TRBV3-2 | - | TGTGCCAGCAGCTACAGCGGGAGCGGGAAGACCCAGTACTTC | CASSYSGSGKTQYF
TRBD1 | TRBJ1-2 | TRBV19 | - | TGTGCCAGTAGGGAGGGGACAGAACTTCGTAATGGCTACACCTTC | CASREGTELRNGYTF
- | TRBJ1-4 | TRBV15 | - | TGTGCCACCAGCAGAGTGGGGATTAATGAAAAACTGTTTTTT | CATSRVGINEKLFF
TRBD1 | TRBJ1-1 | TRBV19 | - | TGTGCCAGTAGGCCACAGGGGCATTCGGGCACTGAAGCTTTCTTT | CASRPQGHSGTEAFF
- | TRBJ1-5 | TRBV28 | - | TGTGCCAGCAGTTTATTAGGGGCTAGCAATCAGCCCCAGCATTTT | CASSLLGASNQPQHF
- | TRBJ2-1 | TRBV9 | - | TGTGCCAGCAGCGCTCAACTTCAGCAGTTCTTC | CASSAQLQQFF
- | TRBJ2-3 | TRBV3-1/TRBV3-2 | - | TGTGCCAGCAGCCAAGAAACAGGCCAGGGGGGAGATACGCAGTATTTT | CASSQETGQGGDTQYF
- | TRBJ1-4 | TRBV4-1 | - | TGCGCCAGCAGCCAAGATCGGGTGGGGAGGAATGAAAAACTGTTTTTT | CASSQDRVGRNEKLFF
- | TRBJ1-2 | TRBV24-1 | once | TGTGCCACCAGTGATTTAGGGGGGTTTGGCTACACCTTC | CATSDLGGFGYTF
TRBD1 | TRBJ2-7 | TRBV30 | - | TGTGCCTGGAAGGGGGCAGGGTCCCCCTACGAGCAGTACTTC | CAWKGAGSPYEQYF
- | TRBJ2-7 | TRBV5-1 | - | TGCGCCAGCAGCTTGGTTTCGGGGGCCTCCTACGAGCAGTACTTC | CASSLVSGASYEQYF
- | TRBJ2-7 | TRBV3-1/TRBV3-2 | - | TGTGCCAGCAGCCAAGGGGACGGGTTCTCTTACGAGCAGTACTTC | CASSQGDGFSYEQYF
TRBD1 | TRBJ1-2 | TRBV4-2 | - | TGTGCCAGCAGCCAGCAGGGACAGGGGGCGCGCGGCTACACCTTC | CASSQQGQGARGYTF
TRBD1 | TRBJ2-2 | TRBV19 | - | TGTGCCAGTAGTATCGGACAGGCGAACACCGGGGAGCTGTTTTTT | CASSIGQANTGELFF
- | TRBJ2-1 | TRBV24-1 | - | TGTGCCACCAGTGGAAGGTCGGGGGGCGCGTCCTACAATGAGCAGTTCTTC | CATSGRSGGASYNEQFF
TRBD2 | TRBJ2-5 | TRBV4-1 | - | TGCGCCAGCAGCCAGCGACCTAGCGGCCCAATGGGAGAGACCCAGTACTTC | CASSQRPSGPMGETQYF
- | TRBJ1-6 | TRBV25-1 | - | TGTGCCAGCAGTGAGGTAGTCGATAATTCACCCCTCCACTTT | CASSEVVDNSPLHF
TRBD1 | TRBJ1-4 | TRBV5-1 | - | TGCGCCAGCAGCGCCTTACAGGGGAGCGGTGAAAAACTGTTTTTT | CASSALQGSGEKLFF
- | TRBJ2-3 | TRBV25-1 | - | TGTGCCAGCAGTGCACTACAGGGTCTGGGCACAGATACGCAGTATTTT | CASSALQGLGTDTQYF
- | TRBJ1-1 | TRBV29-1 | once | TGCAGCGTAGCCCCGAGTGGACGCGACACTGAAGCTTTCTTT | CSVAPSGRDTEAFF
- | TRBJ2-4 | TRBV3-1/TRBV3-2 | - | TGTGCCAGCAGCCCCCTTGGGGGAGCGGACATTCAGTACTTC | CASSPLGGADIQYF